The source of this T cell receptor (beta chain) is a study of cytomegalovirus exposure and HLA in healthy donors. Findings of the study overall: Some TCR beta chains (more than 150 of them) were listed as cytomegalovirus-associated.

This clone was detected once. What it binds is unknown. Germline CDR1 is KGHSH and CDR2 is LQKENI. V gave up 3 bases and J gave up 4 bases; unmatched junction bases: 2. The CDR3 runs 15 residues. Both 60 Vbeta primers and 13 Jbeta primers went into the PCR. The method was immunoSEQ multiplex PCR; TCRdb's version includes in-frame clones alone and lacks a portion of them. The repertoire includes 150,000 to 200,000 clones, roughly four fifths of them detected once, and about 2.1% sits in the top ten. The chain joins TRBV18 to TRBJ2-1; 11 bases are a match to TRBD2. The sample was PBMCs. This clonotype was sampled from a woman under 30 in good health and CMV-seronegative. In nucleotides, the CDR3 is TGTGCCAGCTCACCGGGACTAGCGGCGTACAATGAGCAGTTCTTC. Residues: CASSPGLAAYNEQFF.